Sequencing of this T cell receptor (beta chain) was carried out in a study of shared clonotypes between healthy human individuals. Study-wide context: Used for every donor were three CD4 naive, three CD4 memory, two CD8 naive and one CD8 memory plate.

This CDR3 comprises 17 residues. Trimming left V 0 bases short and J 2 bases short, with 16 bases between. CDR1 and CDR2 (germline): SGHNT, YYREEE (reference sequence). The authors loaded 200 ng DNA, some 32,000 T cell genomes, into sorted-subset replicate PCRs. Repertoires were generated with immunoSEQ multiplex PCR, while TCRdb's copy carries only in-frame clones and drops some. The sample has about a million clones, 60% to 85% seen once; the top ten hold about 1.5%. The rearrangement links TRBV5-4 to TRBJ2-3; the D gene is possibly TRBD1 (5 bases). This receptor was taken from a man younger than 30 in good health. Sample: memory CD4+ T cells sorted from blood. This sample's subset: CD45RA-negative fraction. The CDR3 DNA sequence: TGTGCCAGCAGCTTGGAGGGTAGGGGCAACCCCACAGATACGCAGTATTTT. This sequence encodes CASSLEGRGNPTDTQYF. The variable domain in full, with the rest retrieved from reference TRBV5-4 and TRBJ2-3, is ETGVTQSPTHLIKTRGQQVTLRCSSQSGHNTVSWYQQALGQGPQFIFQYYREEENGRGNFPPRFSGLQFPNYSSELNVNALELDDSALYLCASSLEGRGNPTDTQYFGPGTRLTVL.